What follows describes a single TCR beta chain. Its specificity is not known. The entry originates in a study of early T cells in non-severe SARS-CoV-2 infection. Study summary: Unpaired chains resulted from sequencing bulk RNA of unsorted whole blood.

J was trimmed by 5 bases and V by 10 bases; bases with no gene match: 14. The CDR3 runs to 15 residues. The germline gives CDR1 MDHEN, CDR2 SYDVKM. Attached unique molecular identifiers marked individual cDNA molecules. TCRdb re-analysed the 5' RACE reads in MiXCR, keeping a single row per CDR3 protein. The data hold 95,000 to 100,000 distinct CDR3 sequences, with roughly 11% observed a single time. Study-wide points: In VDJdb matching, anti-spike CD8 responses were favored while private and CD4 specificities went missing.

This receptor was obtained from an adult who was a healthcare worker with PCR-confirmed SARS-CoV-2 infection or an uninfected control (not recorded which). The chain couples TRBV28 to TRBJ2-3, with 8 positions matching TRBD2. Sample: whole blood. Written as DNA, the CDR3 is TGTGCCACCTCAAGAGCGGGAGTTGTTGAAGATACGCAGTATTTT. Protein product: CATSRAGVVEDTQYF.